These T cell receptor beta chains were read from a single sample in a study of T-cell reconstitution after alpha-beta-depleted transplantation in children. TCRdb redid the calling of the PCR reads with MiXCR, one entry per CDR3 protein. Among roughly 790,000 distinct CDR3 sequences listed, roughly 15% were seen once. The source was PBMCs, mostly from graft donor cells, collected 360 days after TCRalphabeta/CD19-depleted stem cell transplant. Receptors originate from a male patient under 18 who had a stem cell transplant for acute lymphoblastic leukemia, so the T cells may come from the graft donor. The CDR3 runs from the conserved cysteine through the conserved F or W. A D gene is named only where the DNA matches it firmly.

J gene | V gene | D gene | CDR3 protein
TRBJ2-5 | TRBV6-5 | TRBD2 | CASSTSGSVETQYF
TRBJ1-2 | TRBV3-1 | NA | CASSQVLRGNYGYTF
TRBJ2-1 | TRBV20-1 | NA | CSARPNEQFF
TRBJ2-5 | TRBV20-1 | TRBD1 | CSPTPGQGTFKTQYF
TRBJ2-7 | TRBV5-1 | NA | CASSLADGGPTLSGEQYF
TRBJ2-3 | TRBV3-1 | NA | CASSHPWPGDTQYF
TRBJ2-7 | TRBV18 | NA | CASSPPGHFYEQYF
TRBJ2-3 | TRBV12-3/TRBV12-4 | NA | CASIGGAVSTDTQYF
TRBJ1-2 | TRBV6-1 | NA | CASRSERVGGYGYTF
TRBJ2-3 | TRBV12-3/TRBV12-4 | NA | CASGSDTQYF
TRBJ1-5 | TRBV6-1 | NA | CASSEVTGNSNQPQHF
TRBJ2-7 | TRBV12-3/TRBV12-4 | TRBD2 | CASRARDYSYEQYF
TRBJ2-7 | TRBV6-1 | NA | CASRRGSGLAYEQYF
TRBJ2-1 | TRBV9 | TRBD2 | CASSTRLAGRLGEQFF
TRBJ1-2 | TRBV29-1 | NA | CSVDLVRDGYTF
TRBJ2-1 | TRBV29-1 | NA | CSVVVTRISNYNEQFF
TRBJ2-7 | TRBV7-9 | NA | CASSLGIGYSYEQYF
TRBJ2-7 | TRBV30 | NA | CAWSPESRYEQYF
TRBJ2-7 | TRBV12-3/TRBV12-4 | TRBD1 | CASSFPKAGGYGAWVVEQYF
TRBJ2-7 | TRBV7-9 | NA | CASSLPHSKYEQYF
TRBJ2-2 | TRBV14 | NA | CASSQVAANTGELFF
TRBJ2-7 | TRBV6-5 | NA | CASSYNRERYEQYF
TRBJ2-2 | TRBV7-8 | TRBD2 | CASSLGLATTGELFF
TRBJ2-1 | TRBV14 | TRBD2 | CASSFGLAGDNEQFF
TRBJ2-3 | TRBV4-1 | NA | CASSQGRYGSIGRRQDTQYF
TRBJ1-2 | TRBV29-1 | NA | CSVRALKANYGYTF
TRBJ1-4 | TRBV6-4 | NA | CASSLPSATNEKLFF
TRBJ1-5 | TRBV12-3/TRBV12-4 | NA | CASGGGSNQPQHF
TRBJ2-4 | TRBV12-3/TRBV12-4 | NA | CASSLGGYGKNIQYF
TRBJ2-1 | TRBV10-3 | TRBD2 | CAITTSGTAYNEQFF
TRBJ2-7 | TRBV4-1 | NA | CASSPPGIPFEQYF
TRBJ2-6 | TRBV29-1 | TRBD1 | CSVRGTGANVLTF
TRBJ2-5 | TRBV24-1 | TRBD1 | CATSDFPRDRVQETQYF
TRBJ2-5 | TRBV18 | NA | CASSRLETQYF
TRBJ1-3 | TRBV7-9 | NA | CASSLRGGSGNTIYF
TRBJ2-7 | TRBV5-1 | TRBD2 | CASTPGSGILYYEQYF
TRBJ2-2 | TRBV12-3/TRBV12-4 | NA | CASTLTTITGELFF
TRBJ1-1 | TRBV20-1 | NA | CSAARGSENTEAFF
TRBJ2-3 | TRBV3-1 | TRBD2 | CASSHDLAGGTDTQYF
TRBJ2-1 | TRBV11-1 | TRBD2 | CASSHQTSGGYNEQFF
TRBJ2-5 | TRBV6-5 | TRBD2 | CASSHRLARSQETQYF
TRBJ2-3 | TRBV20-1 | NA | CSASAGTGTDTQYF
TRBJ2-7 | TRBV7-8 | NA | CASSFERHYEQYF
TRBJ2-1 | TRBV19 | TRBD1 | CASSFGTGDYNEQFF
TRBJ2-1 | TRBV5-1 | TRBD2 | CASSLPSGSIIDEQFF
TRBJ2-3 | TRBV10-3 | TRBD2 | CAISESSGRGTDTQYF
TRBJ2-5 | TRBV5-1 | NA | CASSSLGTVWETQYF
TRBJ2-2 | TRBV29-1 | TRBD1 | CSVGTGRTGELFF
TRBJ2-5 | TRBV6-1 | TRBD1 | CASRALSGQKETQYF
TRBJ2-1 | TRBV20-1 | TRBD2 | CSARFPSGSDEQFF